This note documents a single TCR beta chain sequence. Its antigen is not known. The junction does not match germline at one end; this may be a read error. This entry comes from a study of molecular identifiers for immune sequencing clone quantification. Study background: Replicates partitioned RNA from roughly 20,000 or 100,000 naive CD8 cells into five parts, sequencing four.

Via MiXCR, TCRdb re-called the PCR reads, giving one row per CDR3 protein. Among 490,000 or so distinct CDR3 sequences listed, 20% to 25% were seen once. Naive CD8 T cells underwent sorting with the CD8+CD4-CCR7+CD45RA+ definition. Study-level findings and limits: The study found clones above 20 RNA copies held over 97% of effector molecules and under 1% in naive cells.

The sequencing sample was made of naive CD8+ T cells from blood, with Jurkat cell RNA spiked in. Subset noted: FACS-sorted CD8+CD4-CCR7+CD45RA+ naive T cells. This TCR was recovered from a human donor in good health. Some libraries in this study had Jurkat cell RNA spiked in.

CDR3 sequence (DNA): TGCGCCTGCAGCCAAGATCGTTCCTACCCCACAGGGCCGTCATGGGCCCAGCATTTT. Residues: CACSQDRSYPTGPSWAQHF. The chain employs TRBV4-1 and TRBJ1-5, with D perhaps matching TRBD1 (6 bases). The CDR3 consists of 19 residues. Per germline, CDR1 MGHRA and CDR2 YSYEKL.